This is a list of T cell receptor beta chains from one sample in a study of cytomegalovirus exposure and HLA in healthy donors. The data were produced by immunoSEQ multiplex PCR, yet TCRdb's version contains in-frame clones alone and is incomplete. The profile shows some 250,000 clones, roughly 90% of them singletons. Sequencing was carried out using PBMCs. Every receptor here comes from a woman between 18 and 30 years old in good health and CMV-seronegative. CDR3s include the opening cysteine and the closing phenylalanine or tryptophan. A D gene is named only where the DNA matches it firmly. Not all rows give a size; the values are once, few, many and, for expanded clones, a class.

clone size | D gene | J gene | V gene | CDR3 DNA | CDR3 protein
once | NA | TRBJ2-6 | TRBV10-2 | TGCGCCAGTGGGCCAGGGGCCAACGTCCTGACTTTC | CASGPGANVLTF
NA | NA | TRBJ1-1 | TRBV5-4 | TGTGCCAGCAGCTTGGGGGGTACACAGGGTCCCCTCACTGAAGCTTTCTTT | CASSLGGTQGPLTEAFF
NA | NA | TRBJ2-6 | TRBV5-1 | TGCGCCAGCAGCTTGGAGGGGCCCAGCTCTGGGGCCAACGTCCTGACTTTC | CASSLEGPSSGANVLTF
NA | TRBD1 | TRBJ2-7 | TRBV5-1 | TGCGCCAGCAGCTTGGGACAGGGGTTCGAGCAGTACTTC | CASSLGQGFEQYF
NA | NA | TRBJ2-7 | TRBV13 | TGTGCCAGCAGCCCGGGGACAAGTATCGACGAGCAGTACTTC | CASSPGTSIDEQYF
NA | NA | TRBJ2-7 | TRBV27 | TGTGCCAGCAGTTCACCGGGTTCGAGCTCCTACGAGCAGTACTTC | CASSSPGSSSYEQYF
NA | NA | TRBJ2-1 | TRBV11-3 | TGTGCCAGCAGCTTAGCTAGTGAGCGGAATGAGCAGTTCTTC | CASSLASERNEQFF
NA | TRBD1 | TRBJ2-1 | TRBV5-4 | TGTGCCAGCAGCTTGGACAGGGGCCTTAACAATGAGCAGTTCTTC | CASSLDRGLNNEQFF
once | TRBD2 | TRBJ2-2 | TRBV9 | TGTGCCAGCAGCGTAGGGTGGGGACTAGCGTCCGGGGAGCTGTTTTTT | CASSVGWGLASGELFF
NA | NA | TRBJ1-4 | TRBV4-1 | TGCGCCAGCAGCCAAGGAGGAAGTACCCTTGCAACTAATGAAAAACTGTTTTTT | CASSQGGSTLATNEKLFF
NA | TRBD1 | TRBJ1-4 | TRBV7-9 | TGTGCCAGCAGCCCTAGAGACAGGGTAAATGAAAAACTGTTTTTT | CASSPRDRVNEKLFF
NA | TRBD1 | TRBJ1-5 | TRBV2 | TGTGCCAGCAGTGGATACAGGGGAGGCAATCAGCCCCAGCATTTT | CASSGYRGGNQPQHF
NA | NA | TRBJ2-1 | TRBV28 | TGTGCCAGCAGTTCGATGACAGTTGACTACAATGAGCAGTTCTTC | CASSSMTVDYNEQFF
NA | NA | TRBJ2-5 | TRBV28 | TGTGCCAGCAGTTCTCTTGGGCTAGAGACCCAGTACTTC | CASSSLGLETQYF
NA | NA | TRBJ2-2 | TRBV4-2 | TGTGCCAGCAGCCAAGATATGGCCCAGAACACCGGGGAGCTGTTTTTT | CASSQDMAQNTGELFF
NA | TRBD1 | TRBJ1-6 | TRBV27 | TGTGCCAGCACCCGGGGACAGCGGTCCTATAATTCACCCCTCCACTTT | CASTRGQRSYNSPLHF
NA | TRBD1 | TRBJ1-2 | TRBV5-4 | TGTGCCAGCAGCCGGGACAGTTTTATGGGCTACACCTTC | CASSRDSFMGYTF
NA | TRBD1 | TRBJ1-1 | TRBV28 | TGTGCCAGCAGGATGAACCAGGGGGCGAGCACTGAAGCTTTCTTT | CASRMNQGASTEAFF
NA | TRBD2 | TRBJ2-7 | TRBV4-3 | TGCGCCAGCAGCCCCGGGACTAGTGGGTACGAGCAGTACTTC | CASSPGTSGYEQYF
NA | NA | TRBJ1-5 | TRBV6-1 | TGTGCCAGCAGTGAAGCGCTTCAGGGTAGTAGGGCTTTCAATCAGCCCCAGCATTTT | CASSEALQGSRAFNQPQHF
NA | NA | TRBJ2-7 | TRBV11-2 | TGTGCCAGCAGCTTAGTGACCAGAACCAGGCACTACGAGCAGTACTTC | CASSLVTRTRHYEQYF
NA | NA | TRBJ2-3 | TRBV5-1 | TGCGCCAGCATAGCAGGGGAAGGCACAGATACGCAGTATTTT | CASIAGEGTDTQYF
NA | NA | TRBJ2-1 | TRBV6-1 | TGTGCCAGCAGTGAAGTGTTATTACAGGGATGGGGCAGCTATGAGCAGTTCTTC | CASSEVLLQGWGSYEQFF
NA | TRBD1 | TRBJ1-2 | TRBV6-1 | TGTGCCAGCAGTGGACTCAGGGGGCGCCGGGGTTATGGCTACACCTTC | CASSGLRGRRGYGYTF
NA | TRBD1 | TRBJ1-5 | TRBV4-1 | TGCGCCAGCAGCGATCGGACAGGGGGTATTAGCAATCAGCCCCAGCATTTT | CASSDRTGGISNQPQHF
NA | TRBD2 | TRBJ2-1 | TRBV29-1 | TGCAGCGTTGAAGATAGGGTAGCGGGGGGTTACAATGAGCAGTTCTTC | CSVEDRVAGGYNEQFF
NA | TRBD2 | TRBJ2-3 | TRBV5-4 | TGTGCCAGCAGCTTTTCGGGCGGGGGGGATACGCAGTATTTT | CASSFSGGGDTQYF
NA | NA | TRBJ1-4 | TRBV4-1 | TGCGCCAGCAGCCCCGCAGACATAAATGAAAAACTGTTTTTT | CASSPADINEKLFF
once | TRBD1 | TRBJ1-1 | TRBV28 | TGTGCCAGCAGTTTCCCTTTGACAGGGATGGAGAGCACTGAAGCTTTCTTT | CASSFPLTGMESTEAFF
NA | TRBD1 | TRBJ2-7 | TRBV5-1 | TGCGCCAGCAGCCTAGGGACAGGGGGCGCGGGGGACGAGCAGTACTTC | CASSLGTGGAGDEQYF
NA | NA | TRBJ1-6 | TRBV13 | TGTGCCAGCAGCTCCTCCCGGGTGAATTCACCCCTCCACTTT | CASSSSRVNSPLHF
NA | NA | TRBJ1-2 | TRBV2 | TGTGCCAGCACCCAAGGCCGGGACTACACCTTC | CASTQGRDYTF
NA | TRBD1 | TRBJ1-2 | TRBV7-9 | TGTGCCAGCAGCTTAGCGCCGGGACAGAATGATGGCTACACCTTC | CASSLAPGQNDGYTF
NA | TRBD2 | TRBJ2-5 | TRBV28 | TGTGCCAGCAGTCTTCAGCGGGGGGGCCGGGAGACCCAGTACTTC | CASSLQRGGRETQYF